This TCR beta chain comes out of a study of pediatric ulcerative colitis. Study findings and constraints: A couple of patients' blood samples yielded substantially fewer templates.

Germline V lookup: CDR1 SGDLS, CDR2 YYNGEE. This CDR3 is 12 amino acids long. V was trimmed by 3 bases and J by 7 bases, leaving 7 bases between them. TCRdb keeps only in-frame clones here, not all; method: immunoSEQ multiplex PCR. The sample has roughly 49,000 clones, more than 60% seen once; the top ten hold under 4%. In regard to this clone: Its antigen is currently unknown.

Rectal tissue came from one to two pinch biopsies taken at colonoscopy. Sequencing was carried out using gut tissue. The source of this sequence is a girl under 18 with moderate ulcerative colitis. The chain combines TRBV9 with TRBJ2-2, with unresolved D. The CDR3 protein is CASSALFGELFF. CDR3 nucleotides: TGTGCCAGCAGCGCCCTTTTCGGGGAGCTGTTTTTT.